A selection of T cell receptor beta chains follows, all from one sample in a study of blood T cells in healthy people across ages. TCRdb reprocessed the 5' RACE reads with MiXCR, giving one entry per CDR3 protein. The data contain around 650,000 distinct CDR3 sequences, around 38% of them singletons. Sequencing was done on a sample of blood. These receptors all stem from an elderly man in good health. CDR3s include the opening cysteine and the closing phenylalanine or tryptophan. A D gene is named only where the DNA matches it firmly. The size of a clone is reported for some rows only, either as once, few or many, or as a class for expanded clones.

DNA | CDR3 | D | V | length | J | size
TGTGCCAGCAGCTTAGACCCCCGGGTAGCGGGGGGTTGGGAGACCCAGTACTTC | CASSLDPRVAGGWETQYF | TRBD2 | TRBV11-2 | 18 | TRBJ2-5 | .
TGTGCCAGCAGCCTCGGACAGGGGGTTATAGATACGCAGTATTTT | CASSLGQGVIDTQYF | TRBD1 | TRBV7-2 | 15 | TRBJ2-3 | few
TGTGCCAGCAGTTTGATCACGGGTCCTAGCGGGAGTTCGGATACGCAGTATTTT | CASSLITGPSGSSDTQYF | TRBD2 | TRBV12-3/TRBV12-4 | 18 | TRBJ2-3 | .
TGTGCCAGCAGCCAAGATCAACTGCGGGATACGCAGTATTTT | CASSQDQLRDTQYF | . | TRBV3-1 | 14 | TRBJ2-3 | .
TGCAGTGCTAGGCGTCAGGGAGCTAGCACAGATACGCAGTATTTT | CSARRQGASTDTQYF | . | TRBV20-1 | 15 | TRBJ2-3 | .
TGCAGTGCTAGAGATCTTGGGACTAGCAGATACGAGCAGTACTTC | CSARDLGTSRYEQYF | TRBD2 | TRBV20-1 | 15 | TRBJ2-7 | .
TGTGCCAGCAGCTTGAGGGGCGGTGCCCCCGAGGAGCAGTACTTC | CASSLRGGAPEEQYF | . | TRBV5-4 | 15 | TRBJ2-5 | .
TGCAGTGCTAGTTTAGCGGGAGGAGGCTCAGATACGCAGTATTTT | CSASLAGGGSDTQYF | TRBD2 | TRBV20-1 | 15 | TRBJ2-3 | many
TGTGCCAGCATAAGACAAGCGGGCGGCTACGAGCAGTACTTC | CASIRQAGGYEQYF | . | TRBV6-1 | 14 | TRBJ2-7 | few
TGCAGTGCCCTCACGCCCCCTGGCGTGAATACGCAGTATTTT | CSALTPPGVNTQYF | . | TRBV20-1 | 14 | TRBJ2-3 | .
TGCAGTGCTAGACTCGGTACTAGCGGGAGCCAAGAGACCCAGTACTTC | CSARLGTSGSQETQYF | TRBD2 | TRBV20-1 | 16 | TRBJ2-5 | .
TGTGCCACCAGTCCTCGGACAGGCAACTCCTACGAGCAGTACTTC | CATSPRTGNSYEQYF | TRBD1 | TRBV24-1 | 15 | TRBJ2-7 | few
TGTGCCAGCAGGAAAGCCGGGGGGACAGGCTATGGCTACACCTTC | CASRKAGGTGYGYTF | TRBD1 | TRBV3-1 | 15 | TRBJ1-2 | .
TGTGCCAGCAGCGTTGACCCGACAACTGGGGCCAACGTCCTGACTTTC | CASSVDPTTGANVLTF | . | TRBV9 | 16 | TRBJ2-6 | few
TGTGCCAGCAGCCAGTACTACGAGCAGTACTTC | CASSQYYEQYF | . | TRBV7-2 | 11 | TRBJ2-7 | .
TGCGCCAGCAGCTTGGTTCCAGGGGTGAACACTGAAGCTTTCTTT | CASSLVPGVNTEAFF | . | TRBV5-1 | 15 | TRBJ1-1 | few
TGTGCCAGCAGCCCCCAAAGCGGGGGGACCACAGATACGCAGTATTTT | CASSPQSGGTTDTQYF | TRBD2 | TRBV11-3 | 16 | TRBJ2-3 | .
TGTGCCAGCTCACCCGGGAAAGATACGCAGTATTTT | CASSPGKDTQYF | . | TRBV18 | 12 | TRBJ2-3 | .
TGTGCCAGCAGCCAAAGTTCCTATAGCAATCAGCCCCAGCATTTT | CASSQSSYSNQPQHF | . | TRBV7-2 | 15 | TRBJ1-5 | .
TGCAGCGTTGTGGCAGGACAGGGGTTTTTCAATGAGCAGTACTTC | CSVVAGQGFFNEQYF | TRBD1 | TRBV29-1 | 15 | TRBJ2-7 | few
TGTGCCAGCAGTCGCTCCGACGGTTATGGCTACACCTTC | CASSRSDGYGYTF | . | TRBV11-3 | 13 | TRBJ1-2 | few
TGTGCCAGCAGCTTAGGACAGGGGGTCATCCATGAGCAGTTCTTC | CASSLGQGVIHEQFF | TRBD1 | TRBV7-2 | 15 | TRBJ2-1 | .